These T cell receptor beta chains were read from a single sample in a study of spatial heterogeneity in lung cancer. TCRdb re-derived calls from the 5' RACE reads in MiXCR, one entry per CDR3 protein. The sample comprises some 4,600 distinct CDR3 sequences, 6.1% of which are singletons, and about 35% rests with the top ten. Here the sequenced sample was lung tumor tissue, taken at surgery. The source of these receptors is a male donor with early-stage non-small cell lung cancer. Each CDR3 is given with its conserved first and last residue. A D gene is named only where the DNA matches it firmly. The listing skips clone size in some rows; elsewhere it reads once, few, many or a size class.

clone size | J gene | D gene | V gene | CDR3 DNA | CDR3 protein
few | TRBJ2-1 | - | TRBV6-2/TRBV6-3 | TGTGCCAGCAGGACTTACAGGGACAATGAGCAGTTCTTC | CASRTYRDNEQFF
many | TRBJ2-3 | TRBD2 | TRBV5-4 | TGTGCCAGCAGCTTGAGCGGGGGGGCAGATACGCAGTATTTT | CASSLSGGADTQYF
many | TRBJ2-1 | - | TRBV11-2 | TGTGCCAGCAGCCCGAACTGGGGTGGGGATGAGCAGTTCTTC | CASSPNWGGDEQFF
medium-sized | TRBJ1-6 | TRBD1 | TRBV7-9 | TGTGCCAGCAGCTTTCCAGGGGGTTCACCCCTCCACTTT | CASSFPGGSPLHF
many | TRBJ1-1 | - | TRBV30 | TGTGCCTGGAGTGGTGATGCTGGTACTGAAGCTTTCTTT | CAWSGDAGTEAFF
many | TRBJ2-5 | TRBD2 | TRBV2 | TGTGCCAGCAGTAGACCCTCGCTGACTAGCGAAGGAGAGACCCAGTACTTC | CASSRPSLTSEGETQYF
- | TRBJ1-4 | - | TRBV2 | TGTGCCAGCAGCCCCGAGAAGGGCCCGGAGGGAAAACTGTTTTTT | CASSPEKGPEGKLFF
medium-sized | TRBJ2-5 | - | TRBV7-2 | TGTGCCAGCAGCTCCAGGGGGGAAGAGACCCAGTACTTC | CASSSRGEETQYF
many | TRBJ1-4 | TRBD1 | TRBV15 | TGTGCCACCCAGACAGGGGAGGCCTTGAATGAAAAACTGTTTTTT | CATQTGEALNEKLFF
medium-sized | TRBJ1-2 | - | TRBV6-1 | TGTGCCAGCAGTTGGCAGCTCTATGGCTACACCTTC | CASSWQLYGYTF
medium-sized | TRBJ2-1 | TRBD2 | TRBV5-1 | TGCGCCAGCAGCTTGACTAGCGGGGTCGGTTACAATGAGCAGTTCTTC | CASSLTSGVGYNEQFF
few | TRBJ2-1 | - | TRBV11-2 | TGTGCCAGCAGCTTAGGTGCGCGTCCCGTAAATGAGCAGTTCTTC | CASSLGARPVNEQFF
medium-sized | TRBJ2-1 | - | TRBV29-1 | TGCAGCGTTCATAATACAGGGAGGTCCTACAATGAGCAGTTCTTC | CSVHNTGRSYNEQFF
- | TRBJ1-2 | TRBD1 | TRBV7-2 | TGTGCCAGCAGAGCGCCGGGACAGGGGCATGGCTACACCTTC | CASRAPGQGHGYTF
many | TRBJ2-5 | - | TRBV7-9 | TGTGCCAGCAGCTTAGGGTACCAAGAGACCCAGTACTTC | CASSLGYQETQYF
medium-sized | TRBJ2-1 | - | TRBV20-1 | TGCAGTGCTAGAGTTCCCCGCCAGGGCAATGAGCAGTTCTTC | CSARVPRQGNEQFF
many | TRBJ1-2 | - | TRBV20-1 | TGCAGTGCTAGAGTCGGGGGGAACTATGGCTACACCTTC | CSARVGGNYGYTF
medium-sized | TRBJ1-5 | - | TRBV6-2/TRBV6-3 | TGTGCCAGCAGTATCTGGGAAAATCAGCCCCAGCATTTT | CASSIWENQPQHF
many | TRBJ2-7 | TRBD2 | TRBV19 | TGTGCCAGTAGTATAGATCGGGAGGGACGACACTCCTACGAGCAGTACTTC | CASSIDREGRHSYEQYF
many | TRBJ1-2 | TRBD1 | TRBV20-1 | TGCAGTGCTAGGGACCCCCAGGGGGTCGTCTATGGCTACACCTTC | CSARDPQGVVYGYTF
many | TRBJ1-2 | - | TRBV7-2 | TGTGCCAGCAGCCACACCCCGAGGGCAAACTATGGCTACACCTTC | CASSHTPRANYGYTF
many | TRBJ1-1 | TRBD1 | TRBV5-1 | TGCGCCAGCAGCGTACAGGGGTCCACTGAAGCTTTCTTT | CASSVQGSTEAFF
medium-sized | TRBJ2-1 | TRBD1 | TRBV20-1 | TGCAGTGCCCCGGCAGGGGGCCCTAGCTCCTACAATGAGCAGTTCTTC | CSAPAGGPSSYNEQFF
medium-sized | TRBJ1-1 | - | TRBV7-2 | TGTGCCAGCAGCTTGGGATCGGCGGACACTGAAGCTTTCTTT | CASSLGSADTEAFF
many | TRBJ1-2 | - | TRBV7-6 | TGTGCCAGCAGCTCGGACAGTCAGGGCTACACCTTC | CASSSDSQGYTF